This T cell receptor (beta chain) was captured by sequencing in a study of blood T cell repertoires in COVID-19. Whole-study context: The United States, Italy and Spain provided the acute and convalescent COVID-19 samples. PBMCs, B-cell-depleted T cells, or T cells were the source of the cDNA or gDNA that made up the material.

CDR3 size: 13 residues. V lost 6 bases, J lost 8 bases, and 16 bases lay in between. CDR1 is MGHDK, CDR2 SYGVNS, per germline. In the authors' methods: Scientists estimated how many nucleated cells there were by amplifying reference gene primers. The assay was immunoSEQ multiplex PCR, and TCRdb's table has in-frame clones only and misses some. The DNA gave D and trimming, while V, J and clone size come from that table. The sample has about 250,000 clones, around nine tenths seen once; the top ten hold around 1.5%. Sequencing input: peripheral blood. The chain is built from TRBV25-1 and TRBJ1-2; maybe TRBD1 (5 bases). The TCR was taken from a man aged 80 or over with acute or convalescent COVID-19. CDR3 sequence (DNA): TGTGCCAGCAGGGGGCGGGGGGTTGAAGGCTACACCTTC. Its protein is CASRGRGVEGYTF.